A single sample is the source of the 23 T cell receptor beta chains below, sequenced in a study of cytomegalovirus exposure and HLA in healthy donors. The PCR employed 60 Vbeta primers together with 13 Jbeta primers. Assay used: immunoSEQ multiplex PCR; TCRdb lists only in-frame clones, some missing. Counted here are approximately 190,000 clones, 82% occurring once; the ten biggest clones make up approximately 6.5%. The sequenced sample was PBMCs. The receptor set was obtained from a woman in her 50s in good health and CMV-seropositive.

The V and J genes are TRBV19 and TRBJ2-6, with TRBD1 identical over 7 bases. This CDR3 has 17 residues. Looked up from germline, CDR1 is LNHDA and CDR2 is SQIVND (reference sequence). With 7 bases clipped from V and 0 bases from J, the junction kept 9 bases outside the gene matches. CDR3 amino acids: CASKFGTDSSGANVLTF. In DNA, the CDR3 is TGTGCCAGTAAGTTCGGGACAGACAGCTCTGGGGCCAACGTCCTGACTTTC.

The chain recombines TRBV6-5 with TRBJ2-7; 9 bases fit TRBD1. CDR1 is MNHEY and CDR2 is SVGAGI in the germline V gene. CDR3 length equals 15 residues. With V trimmed by 6 bases and J by 6 bases, 12 bases remained unmatched. Here the CDR3 DNA reads TGTGCCAGCAGGCCCCACCCGGGACAGGGAAGCGAGCAGTACTTC. Its translation: CASRPHPGQGSEQYF.

This clone was recorded a few times. This chain uses TRBV2 with TRBJ1-4, with TRBD1 matching over 7 bases. J gave up 4 bases and V 2 bases, and 4 bases lay outside the gene matches. Germline lookup yields CDR1 SNHLY and CDR2 FYNNEI. This CDR3 region has 15 residues. The CDR3 protein is CASSERGQSNEKLFF. DNA of the CDR3: TGTGCCAGCAGTGAAAGGGGACAGAGTAATGAAAAACTGTTTTTT.

This chain joins TRBV28 and TRBJ1-5; D gene unclear. Trimming stripped 6 bases from V and 3 bases from J, with 18 bases between. The germline gives CDR1 MDHEN, CDR2 SYDVKM. The CDR3 runs to 16 residues. The CDR3 nucleotides read TGTGCCAGCAGAGCTACCCGGGAACAGATCAATCAGCCCCAGCATTTT. Its translation: CASRATREQINQPQHF. The full variable domain, rest sourced from reference TRBV28 and TRBJ1-5, is DVKVTQSSRYLVKRTGEKVFLECVQDMDHENMFWYRQDPGLGLRLIYFSYDVKMKEKGDIPEGYSVSREKKERFSLILESASTNQTSMYLCASRATREQINQPQHFGDGTRLSIL.

This chain joins TRBV7-2 and TRBJ1-1; maybe TRBD1 (5 bases). CDR1 and CDR2 (germline): SGHTA, FQGNSA. Trimming shortened V by 7 bases and J by 1 base, and 10 bases separated the two germline ends. The length of the CDR3 is 13 residues. CDR3 protein: CASTFGQNTEAFF. CDR3 sequence (DNA): TGTGCCAGCACCTTCGGACAGAACACTGAAGCTTTCTTT.

The gene calls are TRBV27 and TRBJ1-6; 7 bases match TRBD1. The CDR3 loop spans 15 amino acids. J gave up 6 bases and V 5 bases, and 7 bases lay outside the gene matches. CDR1 and CDR2 from the germline V gene are MNHEY and SMNVEV (reference sequence). This chain's CDR3 is CASSRTGVGNSPLHF. In DNA, the CDR3 is TGTGCCAGCAGTCGTACAGGGGTCGGTAATTCACCCCTCCACTTT.

With regard to this clone: This specimen includes other DNA sequences encoding the same CDR3. V usage is TRBV15 and J usage is TRBJ2-1; 7 positions match TRBD2. The CDR3 runs 14 residues. Germline trimming cut 3 bases from V and 10 bases from J; bases unmatched to any gene: 9. The V gene's germline CDR1 is LNHNV and CDR2 YYDKDF (reference sequence). CDR3 amino acids: CATSSEGGQREQFF. DNA of the CDR3: TGTGCCACCAGCAGTGAGGGAGGGCAACGGGAGCAGTTCTTC.

The chain combines TRBV4-1 with TRBJ2-3; 14 nucleotides agree with TRBD2. The CDR3 contains 15 residues. With 4 bases clipped from V and 6 bases from J, the junction kept 3 bases outside the gene matches. Germline lookup yields CDR1 MGHRA and CDR2 YSYEKL. Here the CDR3 reads CASSRLAGGTDTQYF. In DNA form, the CDR3 reads TGCGCCAGCAGCCGACTAGCGGGGGGGACTGATACGCAGTATTTT.

This chain joins TRBV5-1 and TRBJ2-1, with a tentative D call TRBD2 (5 bases). The CDR3 has 13 residues. Germline-derived CDR1 and CDR2 are SGHRS and YFSETQ. Trimming removed 4 bases from V and 8 bases from J, with 13 bases in between. The CDR3 protein is CASSRTRADEQFF. The CDR3 DNA reads TGCGCCAGCAGCCGTACTAGGGCCGATGAGCAGTTCTTC.

The CDR3 nucleotides read TGTGCCATCAGCCCCGGGACAGGCTCCTACGAGCAGTACTTC. The encoded protein is CAISPGTGSYEQYF. The chain uses TRBV10-3 and TRBJ2-7; 8 nucleotides agree with TRBD1. Germline V gene data show CDR1 as ENHRY and CDR2 as SYGVKD. J lost 0 bases, V lost 6 bases, and 4 bases had no gene match. This CDR3 is built from 14 residues.

The chain joins TRBV9 to TRBJ2-3, with D perhaps TRBD2 (6 bases). Deletions cut 3 bases from V and 1 base from J, with 12 bases between. The CDR3 length is 15 residues. Per the germline V gene, CDR1 is SGDLS and CDR2 is YYNGEE. CDR3 coding DNA: TGTGCCAGCAGCGCGGAGCGGGTCGGCACAGATACGCAGTATTTT. Translated: CASSAERVGTDTQYF. The full variable domain, in which reference TRBV9 and TRBJ2-3 provide the parts outside the CDR3, is DSGVTQTPKHLITATGQRVTLRCSPRSGDLSVYWYQQSLDQGLQFLIQYYNGEERAKGNILERFSAQQFPDLHSELNLSSLELGDSALYFCASSAERVGTDTQYFGPGTRLTVL.

The chain recombines TRBV4-3 with TRBJ1-5; D not resolved. CDR3 length equals 14 residues. Germline V gene lookup returns CDR1 LGHNA and CDR2 YSLEER. V was shortened by 2 bases and J by 2 bases, with 7 bases between the two germline ends. In DNA form, the CDR3 reads TGCGCCAGCAGCCAACAGAGGGGCAATCAGCCCCAGCATTTT. This gives the protein CASSQQRGNQPQHF.

The table lists this clone with a few counts. V and J are TRBV7-8 and TRBJ2-5; TRBD2 matches 8 bases. With 1 base clipped from V and 3 bases from J, the junction kept 7 bases outside the gene matches. This CDR3 region has 16 residues. Germline V gene sequence: CDR1 SGHVS, CDR2 FQNEAQ. The CDR3 protein is CASSLGQTSGKETQYF. As DNA, the CDR3 is TGTGCCAGCAGCTTAGGGCAAACTAGCGGTAAAGAGACCCAGTACTTC.

The V and J genes are TRBV7-6 and TRBJ2-1; D might be TRBD2 (7 bases). Trimming left V 3 bases short and J 9 bases short, with 15 bases between. Per germline, CDR1 SGHVS and CDR2 FNYEAQ. The CDR3 extends over 14 amino acids. The CDR3 loop is CASSLEGGGSEQFF. CDR3 bases: TGTGCCAGCAGCTTGGAGGGGGGCGGGAGTGAGCAGTTCTTC.

The chain combines TRBV28 with TRBJ1-2, with D uncertain. Germline V gives CDR1 MDHEN, CDR2 SYDVKM. V shed 5 bases and J shed 5 bases, with 9 bases lying between them. CDR3 length: 12 residues. This chain's CDR3 is CASSLLEYGYTF. CDR3 sequence (DNA): TGTGCCAGCAGTCTCCTAGAGTATGGCTACACCTTC.

The DNA of the CDR3 is TGTGCCAGCAGCCCGGAGGGCCCCTTCCAGGGTGAGCAGTTCTTC. This translates into CASSPEGPFQGEQFF. The chain carries TRBV27 and TRBJ2-1, with D maybe TRBD2 (6 bases). Looked up from germline, CDR1 is MNHEY and CDR2 is SMNVEV (reference sequence). This CDR3 comprises 15 residues. The ends were cut back, 6 bases at V and 9 bases at J, with 21 bases in the middle.

The chain has TRBV5-1 and TRBJ2-5; D is perhaps TRBD1 (5 bases). CDR3 length: 13 amino acids. Trimming removed 2 bases from V and 5 bases from J, with 10 bases in between. Germline values: CDR1 SGHRS, CDR2 YFSETQ. Written as DNA, the CDR3 is TGCGCCAGCAGCTTTTTAAGGGGCGAGACCCAGTACTTC. Translated, it gives CASSFLRGETQYF.

The genes are TRBV11-2 and TRBJ2-1; 10 bases are shared with TRBD2. CDR1 is SGHAT and CDR2 is FQNNGV in the germline V gene. J was trimmed by 4 bases and V by 3 bases; bases with no gene match: 3. The CDR3 runs 15 residues. CDR3 loop: CASSLTSGPYNEQFF. CDR3 DNA: TGTGCCAGCAGCTTGACTAGCGGGCCATACAATGAGCAGTTCTTC.

The chain combines TRBV5-6 with TRBJ1-1; 7 bases match TRBD1. V shed 4 bases and J 3 bases; nucleotides not matched to a gene: 15. Per the germline V gene, CDR1 is SGHDT and CDR2 is YYEEEE. CDR3 length: 17 amino acids. CDR3 in amino acids: CASSEDRLTPGDTEAFF. The CDR3 coding sequence is TGTGCCAGCAGCGAGGACAGGCTAACACCTGGGGACACTGAAGCTTTCTTT.

This clone is a singleton in its sample. The chain couples TRBV23-1 to TRBJ1-6; perhaps TRBD1 as D (6 bases). TRBV23-1 is annotated as an ORF whose role is uncertain. This CDR3 is 13 amino acids long. V was clipped by 7 bases and J by 12 bases, with 16 bases between them. CDR3 in amino acids: CASTQGPPVPLHF. CDR3 nucleotides: TGCGCCAGCACCCAGGGGCCGCCAGTACCCCTCCACTTT.

The chain couples TRBV7-2 to TRBJ2-3; 8 bases fit TRBD2. Germline V gene sequence: CDR1 SGHTA, CDR2 FQGNSA. This CDR3 comprises 15 residues. Germline trimming cut 5 bases from V and 1 base from J; bases unmatched to any gene: 5. CDR3: CASSLVGGGTDTQYF. CDR3 nucleotide sequence: TGTGCCAGCAGCCTGGTCGGGGGGGGCACAGATACGCAGTATTTT. Full variable domain (rest looked up from reference TRBV7-2 and TRBJ2-3): GAGVSQSPSNKVTEKGKDVELRCDPISGHTALYWYRQSLGQGLEFLIYFQGNSAPDKSGLPSDRFSAERTGGSVSTLTIQRTQQEDSAVYLCASSLVGGGTDTQYFGPGTRLTVL.

V and J are TRBV7-2 and TRBJ2-1; 8 bases agree with TRBD2. V lost 1 base and J lost 0; bases outside the gene matches: 2. CDR3 length equals 16 residues. Germline lookup yields CDR1 SGHTA and CDR2 FQGNSA. CDR3 bases: TGTGCCAGCAGCTTAGTTGGGACTAGCTCCTACAATGAGCAGTTCTTC. Its protein product is CASSLVGTSSYNEQFF.

This chain connects TRBV2 to TRBJ2-2; 7 bases are shared with TRBD2. V was pared by 5 bases and J by 4 bases, with 4 bases of the junction left unmatched. CDR3 length equals 14 residues. Germline-derived CDR1 and CDR2 are SNHLY and FYNNEI. CDR3 protein: CASSWEGITGELFF. The CDR3 region has the DNA TGTGCCAGCAGTTGGGAGGGTATCACCGGGGAGCTGTTTTTT.